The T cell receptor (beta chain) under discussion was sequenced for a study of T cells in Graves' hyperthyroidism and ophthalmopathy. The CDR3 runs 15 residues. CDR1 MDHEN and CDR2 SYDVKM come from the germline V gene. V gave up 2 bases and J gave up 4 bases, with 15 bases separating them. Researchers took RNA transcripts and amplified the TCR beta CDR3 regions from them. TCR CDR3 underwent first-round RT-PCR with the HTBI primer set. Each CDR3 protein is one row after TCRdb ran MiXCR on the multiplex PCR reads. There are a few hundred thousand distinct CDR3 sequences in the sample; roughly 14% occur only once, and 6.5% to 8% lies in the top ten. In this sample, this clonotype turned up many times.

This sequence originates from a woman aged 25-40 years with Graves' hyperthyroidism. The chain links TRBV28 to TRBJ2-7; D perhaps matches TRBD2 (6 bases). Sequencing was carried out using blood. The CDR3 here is CASSLNDGSGYEQYF. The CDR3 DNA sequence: TGTGCCAGCAGTTTAAACGACGGGAGTGGGTACGAGCAGTACTTC.